This T cell receptor (beta chain) was observed in a study of molecular identifiers for immune sequencing clone quantification. Overall study findings and caveats: In naive cells, under 1% of molecules belonged to clones above 20 RNA copies, against over 97% in effector cells. Spiked Jurkat TCR RNA equivalent to one cell reportedly surfaced among 900,000 to 1,000,000 naive cells.

Based on a CD8+CD4-CCR7+CD45RA+ profile, naive CD8 T cells were sorted. Turning to this clonotype: Its antigen is still unknown.

In preparing bulk TCR libraries, previously described methods and listed TCR primers were used. MiXCR, run by TCRdb on the PCR reads, gives a single entry per CDR3 protein. The sample contains around 460,000 distinct CDR3 sequences, about 25% of which appear only once. Specimen: naive CD8+ T cells from blood, with Jurkat cell RNA spiked in. Stated subset: FACS-sorted CD8+CD4-CCR7+CD45RA+ naive T cells. The TCR was taken from a human donor in good health. Some libraries in this study had Jurkat cell RNA spiked in.

CDR3 nucleotide sequence: TGTGCCAGCAGTGAACTTCAGGGGTCCTACTACGAGCAGTACTTC. This gives the protein CASSELQGSYYEQYF. This chain links TRBV2 with TRBJ2-7; weak D call: TRBD1 (6 bases). CDR3 length equals 15 residues. Germline V gives CDR1 SNHLY, CDR2 FYNNEI. V was trimmed by 2 bases and J by 3 bases, leaving 14 bases between them.